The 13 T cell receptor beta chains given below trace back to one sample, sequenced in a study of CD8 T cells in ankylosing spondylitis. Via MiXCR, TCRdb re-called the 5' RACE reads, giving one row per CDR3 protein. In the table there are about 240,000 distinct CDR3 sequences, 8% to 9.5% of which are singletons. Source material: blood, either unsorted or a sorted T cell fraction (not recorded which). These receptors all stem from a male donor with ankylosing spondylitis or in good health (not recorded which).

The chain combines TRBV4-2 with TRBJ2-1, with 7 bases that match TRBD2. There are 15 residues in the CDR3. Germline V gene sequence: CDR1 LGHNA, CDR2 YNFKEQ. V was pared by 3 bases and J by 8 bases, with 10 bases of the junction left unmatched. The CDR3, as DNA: TGTGCCAGCAGCCACGAGACTAGCTTACCCCATGAGCAGTTCTTC. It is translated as CASSHETSLPHEQFF.

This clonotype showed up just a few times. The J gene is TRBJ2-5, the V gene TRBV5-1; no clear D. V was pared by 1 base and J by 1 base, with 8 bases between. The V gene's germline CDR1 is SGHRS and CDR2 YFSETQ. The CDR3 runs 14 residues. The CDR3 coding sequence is TGCGCCAGCAGCTTGCTGCCGGTCCAAGAGACCCAGTACTTC. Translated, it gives CASSLLPVQETQYF.

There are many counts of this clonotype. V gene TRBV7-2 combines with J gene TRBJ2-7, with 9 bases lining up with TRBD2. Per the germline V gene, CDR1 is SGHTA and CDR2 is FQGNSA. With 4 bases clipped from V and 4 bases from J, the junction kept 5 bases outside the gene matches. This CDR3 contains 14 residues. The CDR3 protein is CASSSGLAGYEQYF. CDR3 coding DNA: TGTGCCAGCAGCTCGGGACTAGCAGGGTACGAGCAGTACTTC.

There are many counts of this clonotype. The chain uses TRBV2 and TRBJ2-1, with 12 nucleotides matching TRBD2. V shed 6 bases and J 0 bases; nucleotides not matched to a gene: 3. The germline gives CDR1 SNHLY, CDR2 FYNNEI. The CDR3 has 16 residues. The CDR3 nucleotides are TGTGCCAGCAGGGGACTAGCGGGCGGCTCCTACAATGAGCAGTTCTTC. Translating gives CASRGLAGGSYNEQFF.

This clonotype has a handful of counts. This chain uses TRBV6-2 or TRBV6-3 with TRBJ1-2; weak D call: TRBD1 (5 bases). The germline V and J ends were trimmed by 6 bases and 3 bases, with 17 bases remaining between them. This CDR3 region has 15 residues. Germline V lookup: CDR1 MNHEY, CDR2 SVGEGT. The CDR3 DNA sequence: TGTGCCAGCAGCTTGTCCTCAACAGGTTACTATGGCTACACCTTC. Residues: CASSLSSTGYYGYTF.

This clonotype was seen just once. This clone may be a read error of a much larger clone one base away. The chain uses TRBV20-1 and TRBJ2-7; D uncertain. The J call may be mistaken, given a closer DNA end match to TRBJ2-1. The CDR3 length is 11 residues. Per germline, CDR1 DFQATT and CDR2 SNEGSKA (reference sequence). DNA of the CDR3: TGCAGTGCTGCGGTCCTGAGCGAGCAGTTCTTC. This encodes CSAAVLSEQFF.

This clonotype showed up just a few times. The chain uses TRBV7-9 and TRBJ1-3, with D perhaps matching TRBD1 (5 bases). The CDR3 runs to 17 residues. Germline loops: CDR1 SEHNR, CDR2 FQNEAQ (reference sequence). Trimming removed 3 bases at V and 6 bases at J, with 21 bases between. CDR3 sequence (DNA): TGTGCCAGCAGCTTCGAATGGCAGGGTGCTGCCGAAAACACCATATATTTT. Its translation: CASSFEWQGAAENTIYF.

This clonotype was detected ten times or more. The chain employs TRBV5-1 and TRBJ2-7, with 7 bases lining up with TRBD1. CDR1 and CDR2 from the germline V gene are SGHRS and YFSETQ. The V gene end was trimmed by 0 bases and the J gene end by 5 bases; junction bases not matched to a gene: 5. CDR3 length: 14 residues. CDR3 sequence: CASSLAGQVNEQYF. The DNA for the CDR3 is TGCGCCAGCAGCTTGGCCGGACAGGTTAACGAGCAGTACTTC. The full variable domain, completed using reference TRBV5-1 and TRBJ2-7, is KAGVTQTPRYLIKTRGQQVTLSCSPISGHRSVSWYQQTPGQGLQFLFEYFSETQRNKGNFPGRFSGRQFSNSRSEMNVSTLELGDSALYLCASSLAGQVNEQYFGPGTRLTVT.

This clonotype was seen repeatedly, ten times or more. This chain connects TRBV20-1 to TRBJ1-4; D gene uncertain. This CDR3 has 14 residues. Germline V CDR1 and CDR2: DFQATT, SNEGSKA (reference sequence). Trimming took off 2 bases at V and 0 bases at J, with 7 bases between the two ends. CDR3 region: CSARFGTTNEKLFF. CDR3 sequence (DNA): TGCAGTGCTAGATTCGGCACAACTAATGAAAAACTGTTTTTT.

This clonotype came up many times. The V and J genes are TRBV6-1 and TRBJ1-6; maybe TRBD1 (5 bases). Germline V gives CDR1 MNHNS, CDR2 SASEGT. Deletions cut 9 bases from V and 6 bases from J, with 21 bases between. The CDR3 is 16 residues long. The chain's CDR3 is CASRKGSLGVNSPLHF. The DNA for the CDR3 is TGTGCCAGTCGGAAGGGAAGCCTAGGGGTTAATTCACCCCTCCACTTT.

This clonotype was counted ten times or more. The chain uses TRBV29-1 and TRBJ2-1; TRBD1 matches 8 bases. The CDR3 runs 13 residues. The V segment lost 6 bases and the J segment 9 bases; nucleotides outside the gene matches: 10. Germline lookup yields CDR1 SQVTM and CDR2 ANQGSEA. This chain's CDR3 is CSVSGGRYSEQFF. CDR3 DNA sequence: TGCAGCGTCTCAGGGGGCCGCTATTCTGAGCAGTTCTTC.

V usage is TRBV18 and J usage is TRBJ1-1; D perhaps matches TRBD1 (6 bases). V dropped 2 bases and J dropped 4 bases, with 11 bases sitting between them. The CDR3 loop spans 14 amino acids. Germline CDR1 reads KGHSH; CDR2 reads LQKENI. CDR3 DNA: TGTGCCAGCTCACCAAAGACAGGTTCCACTGAAGCTTTCTTT. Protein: CASSPKTGSTEAFF. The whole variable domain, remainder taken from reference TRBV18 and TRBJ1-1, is NAGVMQNPRHLVRRRGQEARLRCSPMKGHSHVYWYRQLPEEGLKFMVYLQKENIIDESGMPKERFSAEFPKEGPSILRIQQVVRGDSAAYFCASSPKTGSTEAFFGQGTRLTVV.

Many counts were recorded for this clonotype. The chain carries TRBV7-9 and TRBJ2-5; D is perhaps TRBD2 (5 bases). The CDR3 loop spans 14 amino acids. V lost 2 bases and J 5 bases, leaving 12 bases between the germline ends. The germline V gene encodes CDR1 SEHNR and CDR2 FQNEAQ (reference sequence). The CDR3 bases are TGTGCCAGCAGCTTACGTCTAGCTGGTGAGACCCAGTACTTC. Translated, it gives CASSLRLAGETQYF. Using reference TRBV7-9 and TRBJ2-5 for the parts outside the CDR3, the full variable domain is DTGVSQNPRHKITKRGQNVTFRCDPISEHNRLYWYRQTLGQGPEFLTYFQNEAQLEKSRLLSDRFSAERPKGSFSTLEIQRTEQGDSAMYLCASSLRLAGETQYFGPGTRLLVL.